Given below is one T cell receptor beta chain in context. Its antigen is still unknown. The protocol was immunoSEQ multiplex PCR, while the TCRdb copy is restricted to in-frame clones and leaves out a portion. The repertoire includes more than 95,000 clones, 86% of them detected once, and 3% to 4% sits in the top ten. This record belongs to a study of T cell responses to AZD1222 COVID-19 vaccine. General study findings and limits: Following two doses of AZD1222, Spike-specific TCR breadth and depth rose. Close to half of all spike-specific TCRs reportedly target regions of the variants that are unmutated. Sampled repertoires all dated from after the peak T cell response.

V gave up 3 bases and J gave up 10 bases; unmatched junction bases: 5. Germline assignment: CDR1 DFQATT and CDR2 SNEGSKA (reference sequence). CDR3 length equals 11 residues. This receptor was obtained from an adult who received the MenACWY meningococcal vaccine as a control. Sequenced here: peripheral blood, sampled 28 days after the second dose of the MenACWY control vaccine. The chain employs TRBV20-1 and TRBJ1-1, with TRBD1 identical over 7 bases. The CDR3 DNA follows: TGCAGTGCTAGGCTGCGGGACAGAGCTTTCTTT. Its translation: CSARLRDRAFF.